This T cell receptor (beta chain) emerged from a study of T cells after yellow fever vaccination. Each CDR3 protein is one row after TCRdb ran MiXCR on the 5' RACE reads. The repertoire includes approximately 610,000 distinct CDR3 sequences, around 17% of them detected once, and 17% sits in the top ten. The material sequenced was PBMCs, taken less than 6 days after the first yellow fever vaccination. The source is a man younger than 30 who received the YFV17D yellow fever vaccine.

DNA of the CDR3: TGTGCCAGCAGCCCCGCTGGGCATGAGCAGTTCTTC. Translation: CASSPAGHEQFF. The rearrangement uses TRBV4-2 and TRBJ2-1; D unresolved. The V gene's germline CDR1 is LGHNA and CDR2 YNFKEQ. V lost 4 bases and J lost 8, with 9 bases in between. The CDR3 is 12 amino acids.